The T cell receptor beta chain described here comes from a study of beta chain features in type 1 diabetes. This CDR3 contains 15 residues. Germline V gene data show CDR1 as SGHRS and CDR2 as YFSETQ. Trimming cost V 3 bases and J 1 base, with 11 bases left between them. The whole isolated RNA underwent reverse transcription, so sequencing captured expressed TCRB transcripts. Data came from immunoSEQ multiplex PCR; TCRdb stores just in-frame clones and leaves some out. The sample includes about 900,000 clones, 17% seen only once; the top ten take 0.02% to 0.025%. The V gene is TRBV5-1, the J gene TRBJ2-1; TRBD1 is a possible D gene (6 bases). The clonotype originates from a woman aged 18-29 years in good health. The sequenced sample consisted of naive CD4+ T cells from blood. The CDR3 region has the DNA TGCGCCAGCAGCTCCGAACAGGGTTCCTACAATGAGCAGTTCTTC. It encodes CASSSEQGSYNEQFF.